One sample yielded the 8 T cell receptor beta chains listed below, sequenced in a study of blood T cell repertoires in COVID-19. Method: immunoSEQ multiplex PCR; TCRdb's copy keeps in-frame clones and lacks some. Of around 340,000 clones in the sample, 70% to 90% were seen once. The sample taken for sequencing was peripheral blood. The receptors were sampled from a woman in her sixties with COVID-19, enrolled during active disease.

The V gene is TRBV6-5, the J gene TRBJ2-3, with 10 bases that match TRBD2. V lost 5 bases and J lost 6; bases outside the gene matches: 5. The CDR3 extends over 14 amino acids. CDR1 is MNHEY and CDR2 is SVGAGI in the germline V gene. The CDR3 DNA reads TGTGCCAGCAGTCGGACTAGCGGCCTGGATACGCAGTATTTT. It translates to CASSRTSGLDTQYF.

This sequence joins TRBV2 and TRBJ2-7, with a tentative D call TRBD1 (6 bases). CDR3 length: 13 residues. Germline lookup yields CDR1 SNHLY and CDR2 FYNNEI. Between the trimmed V and J ends, which lost 3 bases and 3 bases, there was a span of 9 bases. DNA of the CDR3: TGTGCCAGCAGTGACGGGACAAACTACGAGCAGTACTTC. It yields the protein CASSDGTNYEQYF.

The chain uses TRBV5-8 and TRBJ2-5, with 13 bases that match TRBD2. V shed 0 bases, J shed 2 bases, and the junction held 4 bases outside the gene matches. Germline V CDR1 and CDR2: SGHTS, YDEGEE. CDR3 size: 17 residues. The CDR3 coding sequence is TGTGCCAGCAGCTTGGGACTAGCGGGGGGCCAACAAGAGACCCAGTACTTC. Protein sequence: CASSLGLAGGQQETQYF.

This rearrangement joins TRBV19 to TRBJ2-7; possible D gene TRBD2, 5 bases. V lost 6 bases and J 0 bases, leaving 12 bases between the germline ends. CDR1 and CDR2 (germline): LNHDA, SQIVND (reference sequence). This CDR3 has 14 residues. The CDR3 protein is CASRRTGSSYEQYF. As DNA, the CDR3 is TGTGCCAGTAGGCGGACGGGAAGCTCCTACGAGCAGTACTTC.

The V gene is TRBV9, the J gene TRBJ2-7; D might be TRBD2 (5 bases). From germline, CDR1 is SGDLS and CDR2 YYNGEE. The CDR3 is made up of 14 amino acids. V was trimmed by 4 bases and J by 2 bases, leaving 13 bases between them. The CDR3: CASSPGNLAYEQYF. DNA for the CDR3: TGTGCCAGCAGCCCCGGGAACCTGGCCTACGAGCAGTACTTC.

This chain joins TRBV5-4 and TRBJ2-2; TRBD2 is a possible D gene (5 bases). Trimming left V 0 bases short and J 1 base short, with 7 bases between. This CDR3 region has 15 residues. Germline V gives CDR1 SGHNT, CDR2 YYREEE (reference sequence). The CDR3 DNA reads TGTGCCAGCAGCTTGGCACGGGGGAACACCGGGGAGCTGTTTTTT. Protein: CASSLARGNTGELFF.

V usage is TRBV7-9 and J usage is TRBJ2-5; TRBD2 matches at 14 bases. The germline V gene has CDR1 SEHNR and CDR2 FQNEAQ (reference sequence). The CDR3 is 16 amino acids. J was trimmed by 5 bases and V by 6 bases; bases with no gene match: 8. Here the CDR3 DNA reads TGTGCCAGCAGTAGGGGACTAGCGGGGGTTAGTGAGACCCAGTACTTC. Amino acids: CASSRGLAGVSETQYF. Together with reference TRBV7-9 and TRBJ2-5, the CDR3 gives the full variable domain: DTGVSQNPRHKITKRGQNVTFRCDPISEHNRLYWYRQTLGQGPEFLTYFQNEAQLEKSRLLSDRFSAERPKGSFSTLEIQRTEQGDSAMYLCASSRGLAGVSETQYFGPGTRLLVL.

The chain carries TRBV7-2 and TRBJ2-7; a possible D gene is TRBD2 (6 bases). Per the germline V gene, CDR1 is SGHTA and CDR2 is FQGNSA. V lost 4 bases and J lost 3, with 13 bases in between. CDR3 size: 14 residues. CDR3 sequence reads: CASSSDTGVYEQYF. In nucleotides, the CDR3 is TGTGCCAGCAGCTCTGATACGGGGGTCTACGAGCAGTACTTC. Full variable domain (remainder filled in from reference TRBV7-2 and TRBJ2-7): GAGVSQSPSNKVTEKGKDVELRCDPISGHTALYWYRQSLGQGLEFLIYFQGNSAPDKSGLPSDRFSAERTGGSVSTLTIQRTQQEDSAVYLCASSSDTGVYEQYFGPGTRLTVT.